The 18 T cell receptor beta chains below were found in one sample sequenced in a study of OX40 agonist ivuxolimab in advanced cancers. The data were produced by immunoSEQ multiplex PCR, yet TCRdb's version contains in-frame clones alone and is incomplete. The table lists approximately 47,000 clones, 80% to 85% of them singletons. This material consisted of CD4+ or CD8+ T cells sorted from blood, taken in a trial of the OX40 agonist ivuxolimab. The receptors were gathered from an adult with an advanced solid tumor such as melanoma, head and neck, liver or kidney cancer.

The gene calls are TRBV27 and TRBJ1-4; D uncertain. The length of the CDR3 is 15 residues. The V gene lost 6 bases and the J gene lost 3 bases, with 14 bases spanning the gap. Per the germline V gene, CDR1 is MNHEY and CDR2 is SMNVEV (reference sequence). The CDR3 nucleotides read TGTGCCAGCAGCCGCGACCGCATCCCTAATGAAAAACTGTTTTTT. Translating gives CASSRDRIPNEKLFF.

CDR3 nucleotide sequence: TGTGCCAGCAGTGGGCCGGAGACAAGCGGTCAGCCCCAGCATTTT. Amino acid sequence: CASSGPETSGQPQHF. The chain combines TRBV2 with TRBJ1-5; unclear D gene. The CDR3 length is 15 residues. The germline V gene encodes CDR1 SNHLY and CDR2 FYNNEI. Deletions cut 4 bases from V and 6 bases from J, with 16 bases between. Together with reference TRBV2 and TRBJ1-5, the CDR3 gives the full variable domain: EPEVTQTPSHQVTQMGQEVILRCVPISNHLYFYWYRQILGQKVEFLVSFYNNEISEKSEIFDDQFSVERPDGSNFTLKIRSTKLEDSAMYFCASSGPETSGQPQHFGDGTRLSIL.

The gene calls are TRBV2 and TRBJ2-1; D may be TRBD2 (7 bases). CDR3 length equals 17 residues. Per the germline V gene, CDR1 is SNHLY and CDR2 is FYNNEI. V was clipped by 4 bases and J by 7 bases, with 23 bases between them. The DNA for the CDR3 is TGTGCCAGCAGTGGGGTAGCTGGCGGGGGCCCAGGGAATGAGCAGTTCTTC. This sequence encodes CASSGVAGGGPGNEQFF.

CDR3 in DNA: TGTGCCAGCAGCCGCCGGGACTTCCCTCTCGAGCAGTACTTC. It yields the protein CASSRRDFPLEQYF. This sequence joins TRBV7-2 and TRBJ2-7, with a tentative D call TRBD2 (6 bases). CDR1 is SGHTA, CDR2 FQGNSA, per germline. Trimming took off 5 bases at V and 6 bases at J, with 17 bases between the two ends. The CDR3 contains 14 residues.

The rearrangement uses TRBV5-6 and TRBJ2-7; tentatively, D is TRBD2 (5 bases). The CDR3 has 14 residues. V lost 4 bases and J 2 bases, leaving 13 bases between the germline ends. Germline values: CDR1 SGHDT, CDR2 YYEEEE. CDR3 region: CASSPPAGAYEQYF. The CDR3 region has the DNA TGTGCCAGCAGCCCTCCCGCGGGTGCCTACGAGCAGTACTTC.

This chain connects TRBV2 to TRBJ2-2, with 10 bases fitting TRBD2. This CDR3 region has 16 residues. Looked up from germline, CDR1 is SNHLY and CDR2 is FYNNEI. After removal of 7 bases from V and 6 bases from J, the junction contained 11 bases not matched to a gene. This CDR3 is CASTEAAGGIAGELFF. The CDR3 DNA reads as TGTGCCAGCACGGAAGCAGCGGGAGGGATCGCCGGGGAGCTGTTTTTT.

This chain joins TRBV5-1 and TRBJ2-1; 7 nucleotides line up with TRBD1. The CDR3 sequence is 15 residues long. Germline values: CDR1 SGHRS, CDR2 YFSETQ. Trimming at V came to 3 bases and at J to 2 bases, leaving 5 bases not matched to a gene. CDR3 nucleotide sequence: TGCGCCAGCAGCTCCCGGGACAGCACCTACAATGAGCAGTTCTTC. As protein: CASSSRDSTYNEQFF. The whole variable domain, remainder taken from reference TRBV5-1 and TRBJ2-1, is KAGVTQTPRYLIKTRGQQVTLSCSPISGHRSVSWYQQTPGQGLQFLFEYFSETQRNKGNFPGRFSGRQFSNSRSEMNVSTLELGDSALYLCASSSRDSTYNEQFFGPGTRLTVL.

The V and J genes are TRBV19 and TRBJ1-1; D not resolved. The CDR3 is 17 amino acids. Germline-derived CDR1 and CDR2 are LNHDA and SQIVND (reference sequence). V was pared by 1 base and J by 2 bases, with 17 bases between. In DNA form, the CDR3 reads TGTGCCAGTAGTATAGTGGTGGACCGGGCCTCTAACACTGAAGCTTTCTTT. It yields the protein CASSIVVDRASNTEAFF.

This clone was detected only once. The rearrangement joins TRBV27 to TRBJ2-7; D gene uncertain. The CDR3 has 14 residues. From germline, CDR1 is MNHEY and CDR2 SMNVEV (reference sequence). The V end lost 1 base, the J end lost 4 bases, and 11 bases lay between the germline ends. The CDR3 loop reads CASSLFFTAYEQYF. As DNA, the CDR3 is TGTGCCAGCAGTTTATTTTTCACAGCATACGAGCAGTACTTC.

CDR3 residues: CASSFRAGGELFF. In DNA, the CDR3 is TGTGCCAGCAGCTTCCGAGCGGGCGGGGAGCTGTTTTTT. This chain uses TRBV5-4 with TRBJ2-2; D possibly corresponds to TRBD2 (6 bases). V lost 2 bases and J lost 7, with 9 bases in between. Germline V lookup: CDR1 SGHNT, CDR2 YYREEE (reference sequence). There are 13 residues in the CDR3.

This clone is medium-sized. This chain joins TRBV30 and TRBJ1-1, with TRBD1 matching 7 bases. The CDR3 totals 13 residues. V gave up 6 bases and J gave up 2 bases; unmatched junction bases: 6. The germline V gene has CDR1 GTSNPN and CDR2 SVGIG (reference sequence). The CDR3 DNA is TGTGCCTGCAAGACAGGGTTCAACACTGAAGCTTTCTTT. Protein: CACKTGFNTEAFF.

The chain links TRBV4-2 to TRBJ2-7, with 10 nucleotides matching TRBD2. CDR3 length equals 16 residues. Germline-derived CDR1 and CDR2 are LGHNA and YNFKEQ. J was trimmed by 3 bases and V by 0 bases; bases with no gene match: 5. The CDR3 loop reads CASSQDAAGGFYEQYF. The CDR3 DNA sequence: TGTGCCAGCAGCCAAGATGCAGCGGGAGGGTTCTACGAGCAGTACTTC.

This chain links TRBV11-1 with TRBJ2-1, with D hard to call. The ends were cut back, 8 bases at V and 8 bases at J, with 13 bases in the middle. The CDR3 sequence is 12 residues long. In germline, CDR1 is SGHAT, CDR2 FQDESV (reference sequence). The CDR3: CASQTSVDEQFF. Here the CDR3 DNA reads TGTGCCAGCCAAACGTCGGTCGATGAGCAGTTCTTC.

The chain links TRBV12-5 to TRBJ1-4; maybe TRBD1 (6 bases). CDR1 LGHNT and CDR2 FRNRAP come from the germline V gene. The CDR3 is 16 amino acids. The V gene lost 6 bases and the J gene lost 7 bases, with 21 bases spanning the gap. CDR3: CASGHPRSRGVEKLFF. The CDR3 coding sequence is TGTGCTAGTGGCCACCCTAGGTCCAGGGGTGTTGAAAAACTGTTTTTT.

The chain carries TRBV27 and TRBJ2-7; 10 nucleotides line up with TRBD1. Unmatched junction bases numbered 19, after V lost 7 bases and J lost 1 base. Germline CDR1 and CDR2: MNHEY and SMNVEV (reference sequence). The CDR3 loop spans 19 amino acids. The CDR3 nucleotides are TGTGCCAGCACGTTCTCCATCTCAACGGGGACAGGGGTATCCTACGAGCAGTACTTC. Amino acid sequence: CASTFSISTGTGVSYEQYF.

The CDR3 DNA follows: TGTGCCACCAGCAGAGATGGTAACGGCCTGGCGGGAAACACCATATATTTT. Its translation is CATSRDGNGLAGNTIYF. This rearrangement joins TRBV15 to TRBJ1-3; D ambiguous. V was cut by 0 bases and J by 4 bases, with 16 bases left in between. CDR3 size: 17 residues. Germline V gene lookup returns CDR1 LNHNV and CDR2 YYDKDF (reference sequence).

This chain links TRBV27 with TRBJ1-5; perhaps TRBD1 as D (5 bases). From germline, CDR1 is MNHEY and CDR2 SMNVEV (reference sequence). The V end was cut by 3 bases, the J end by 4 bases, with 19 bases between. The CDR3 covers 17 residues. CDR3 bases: TGTGCCAGCAGTTTCGGACACCCGGGGGGTAGAAATCAGCCCCAGCATTTT. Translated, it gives CASSFGHPGGRNQPQHF.

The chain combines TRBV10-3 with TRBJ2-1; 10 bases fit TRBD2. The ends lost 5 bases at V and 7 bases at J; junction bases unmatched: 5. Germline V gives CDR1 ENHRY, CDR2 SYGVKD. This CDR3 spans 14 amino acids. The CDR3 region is CAISSLAGENEQFF. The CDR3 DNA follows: TGTGCCATCAGTTCTCTAGCGGGAGAAAATGAGCAGTTCTTC.